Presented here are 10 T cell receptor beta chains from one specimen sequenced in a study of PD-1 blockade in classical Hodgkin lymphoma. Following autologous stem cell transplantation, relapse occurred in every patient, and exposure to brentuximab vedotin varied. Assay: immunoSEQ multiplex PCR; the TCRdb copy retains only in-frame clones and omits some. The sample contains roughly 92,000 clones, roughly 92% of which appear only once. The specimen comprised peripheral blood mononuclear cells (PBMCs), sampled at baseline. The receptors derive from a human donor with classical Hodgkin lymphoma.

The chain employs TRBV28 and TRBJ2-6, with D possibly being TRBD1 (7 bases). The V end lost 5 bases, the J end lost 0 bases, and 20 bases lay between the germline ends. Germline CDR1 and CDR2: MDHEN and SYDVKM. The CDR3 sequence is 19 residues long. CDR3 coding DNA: TGTGCCAGCAGTCCAAAGGGAGGCAGGGACAGCTCTGGGGCCAACGTCCTGACTTTC. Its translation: CASSPKGGRDSSGANVLTF.

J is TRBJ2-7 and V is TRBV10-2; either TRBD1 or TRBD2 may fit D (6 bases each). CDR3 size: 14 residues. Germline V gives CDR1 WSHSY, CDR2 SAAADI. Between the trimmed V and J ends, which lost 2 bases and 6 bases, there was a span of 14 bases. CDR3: CASSEGGRGREQYF. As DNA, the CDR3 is TGCGCCAGCAGTGAGGGGGGGCGCGGGCGCGAGCAGTACTTC.

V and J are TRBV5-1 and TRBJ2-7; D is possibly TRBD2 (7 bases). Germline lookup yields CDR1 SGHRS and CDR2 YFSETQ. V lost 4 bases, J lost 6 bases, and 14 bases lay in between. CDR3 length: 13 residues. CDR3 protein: CASSRGGRPEQYF. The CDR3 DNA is TGCGCCAGCAGCAGGGGGGGGAGGCCCGAGCAGTACTTC.

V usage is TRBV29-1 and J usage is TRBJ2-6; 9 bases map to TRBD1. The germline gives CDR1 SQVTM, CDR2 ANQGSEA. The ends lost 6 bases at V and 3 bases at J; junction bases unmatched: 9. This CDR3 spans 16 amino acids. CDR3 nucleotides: TGCAGCGTCGATCCGGGACAGGGTGGTGGGGCCAACGTCCTGACTTTC. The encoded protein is CSVDPGQGGGANVLTF.

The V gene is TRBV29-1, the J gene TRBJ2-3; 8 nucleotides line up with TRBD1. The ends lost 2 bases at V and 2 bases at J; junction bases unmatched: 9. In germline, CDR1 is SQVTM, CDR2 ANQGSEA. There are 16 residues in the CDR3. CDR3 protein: CSVESRTGHPTDTQYF. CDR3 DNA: TGCAGCGTTGAATCTAGGACAGGGCACCCCACAGATACGCAGTATTTT.

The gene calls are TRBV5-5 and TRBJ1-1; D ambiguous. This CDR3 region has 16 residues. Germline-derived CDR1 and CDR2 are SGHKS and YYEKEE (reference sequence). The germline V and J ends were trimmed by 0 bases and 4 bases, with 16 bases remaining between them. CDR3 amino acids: CASSLDFGVFGTEAFF. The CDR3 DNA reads TGTGCCAGCAGCTTGGATTTTGGGGTGTTCGGCACTGAAGCTTTCTTT.

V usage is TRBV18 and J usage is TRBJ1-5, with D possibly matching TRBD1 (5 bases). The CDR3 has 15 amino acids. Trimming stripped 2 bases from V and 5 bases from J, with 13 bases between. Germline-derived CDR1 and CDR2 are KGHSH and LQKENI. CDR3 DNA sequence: TGTGCCAGCTCACCATTGGGGGTTGGCGATCAGCCCCAGCATTTT. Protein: CASSPLGVGDQPQHF.

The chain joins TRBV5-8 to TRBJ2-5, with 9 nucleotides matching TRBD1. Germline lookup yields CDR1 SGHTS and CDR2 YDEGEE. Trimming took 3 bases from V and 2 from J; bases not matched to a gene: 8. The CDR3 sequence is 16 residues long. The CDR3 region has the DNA TGTGCCAGCAGCTGGAGGGGACAGGGTATACAAGAGACCCAGTACTTC. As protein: CASSWRGQGIQETQYF.

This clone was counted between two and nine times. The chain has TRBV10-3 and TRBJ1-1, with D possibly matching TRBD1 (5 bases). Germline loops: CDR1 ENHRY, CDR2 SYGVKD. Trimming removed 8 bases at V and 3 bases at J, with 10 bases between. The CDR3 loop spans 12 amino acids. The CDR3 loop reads CAIGRGDTEAFF. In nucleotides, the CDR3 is TGTGCCATCGGTAGAGGGGACACTGAAGCTTTCTTT.

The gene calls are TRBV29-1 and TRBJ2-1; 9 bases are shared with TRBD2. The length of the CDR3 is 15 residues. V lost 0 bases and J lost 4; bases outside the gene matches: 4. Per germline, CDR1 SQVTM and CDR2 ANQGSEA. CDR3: CSVEDASGNYNEQFF. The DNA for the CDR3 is TGCAGCGTTGAAGATGCTAGCGGGAATTACAATGAGCAGTTCTTC.